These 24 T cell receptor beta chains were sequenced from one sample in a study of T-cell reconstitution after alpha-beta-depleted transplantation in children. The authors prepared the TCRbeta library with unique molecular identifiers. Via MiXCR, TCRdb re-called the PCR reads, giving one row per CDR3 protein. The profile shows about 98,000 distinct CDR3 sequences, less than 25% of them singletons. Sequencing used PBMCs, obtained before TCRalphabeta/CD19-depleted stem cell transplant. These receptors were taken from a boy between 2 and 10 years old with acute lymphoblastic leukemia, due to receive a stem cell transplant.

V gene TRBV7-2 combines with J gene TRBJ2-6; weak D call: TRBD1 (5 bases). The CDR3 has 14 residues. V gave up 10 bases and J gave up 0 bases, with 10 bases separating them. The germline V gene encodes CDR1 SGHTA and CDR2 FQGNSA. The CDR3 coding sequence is TGTGCCACCAACAGGAACTCTGGGGCCAACGTCCTGACTTTC. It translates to CATNRNSGANVLTF.

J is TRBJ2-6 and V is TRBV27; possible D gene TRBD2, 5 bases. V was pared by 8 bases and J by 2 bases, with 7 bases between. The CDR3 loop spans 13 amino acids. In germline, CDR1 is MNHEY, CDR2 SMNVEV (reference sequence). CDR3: CASGRAGANVLTF. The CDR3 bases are TGTGCCAGCGGGCGGGCTGGGGCCAACGTCCTGACTTTC. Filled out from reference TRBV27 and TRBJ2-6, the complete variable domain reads EAQVTQNPRYLITVTGKKLTVTCSQNMNHEYMSWYRQDPGLGLRQIYYSMNVEVTDKGDVPEGYKVSRKEKRNFPLILESPSPNQTSLYFCASGRAGANVLTFGAGSRLTVL.

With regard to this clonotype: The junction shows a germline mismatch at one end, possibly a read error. The CDR3 region has the DNA TGCAGTGCTAGGGCTACAGGGCCCCAAGAGACCCAGTCCTTC. Translated: CSARATGPQETQSF. The chain carries TRBV20-1 and TRBJ2-5; D might be TRBD1 (6 bases). The CDR3 length is 14 residues. Germline lookup yields CDR1 DFQATT and CDR2 SNEGSKA (reference sequence).

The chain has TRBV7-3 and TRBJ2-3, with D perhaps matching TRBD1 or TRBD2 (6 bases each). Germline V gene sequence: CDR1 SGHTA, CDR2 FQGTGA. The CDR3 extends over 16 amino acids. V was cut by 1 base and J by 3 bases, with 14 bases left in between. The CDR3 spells CASSLMAGAGTDTQYF. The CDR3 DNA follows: TGTGCCAGCAGCTTAATGGCAGGGGCGGGGACAGATACGCAGTATTTT.

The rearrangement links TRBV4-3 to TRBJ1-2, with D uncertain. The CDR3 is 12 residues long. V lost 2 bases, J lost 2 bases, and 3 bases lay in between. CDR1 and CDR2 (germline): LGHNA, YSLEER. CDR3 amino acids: CASSQFNYGYTF. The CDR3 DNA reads TGCGCCAGCAGCCAATTCAACTATGGCTACACCTTC.

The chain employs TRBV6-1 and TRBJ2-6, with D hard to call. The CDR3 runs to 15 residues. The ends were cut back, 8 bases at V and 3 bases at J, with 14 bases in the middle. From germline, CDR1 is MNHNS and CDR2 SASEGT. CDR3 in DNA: TGTGCCAGCGGCTCGAGTGCTAATGGGGCCAACGTCCTGACTTTC. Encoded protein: CASGSSANGANVLTF.

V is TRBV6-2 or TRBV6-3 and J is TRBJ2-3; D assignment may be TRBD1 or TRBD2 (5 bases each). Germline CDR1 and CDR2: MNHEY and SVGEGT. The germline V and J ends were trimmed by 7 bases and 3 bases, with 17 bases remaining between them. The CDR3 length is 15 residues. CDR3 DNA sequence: TGTGCCAGCACCCCAACAGGCAGGGAGACAGATACGCAGTATTTT. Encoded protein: CASTPTGRETDTQYF.

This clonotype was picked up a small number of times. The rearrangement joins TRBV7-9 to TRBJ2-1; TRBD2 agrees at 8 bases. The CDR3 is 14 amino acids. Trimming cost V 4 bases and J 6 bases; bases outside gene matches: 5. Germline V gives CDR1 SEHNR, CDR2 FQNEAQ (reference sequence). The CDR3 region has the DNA TGTGCCAGCAGCTCCGGGACTAGAAGCAATGAGCAGTTCTTC. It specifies CASSSGTRSNEQFF.

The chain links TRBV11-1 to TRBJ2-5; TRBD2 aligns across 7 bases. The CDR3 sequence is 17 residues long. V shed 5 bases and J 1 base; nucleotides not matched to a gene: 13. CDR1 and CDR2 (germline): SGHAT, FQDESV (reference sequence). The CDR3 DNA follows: TGTGCCAGCAGCCCTGGCCTAGCGGAGGGGTTCCAAGAGACCCAGTACTTC. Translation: CASSPGLAEGFQETQYF.

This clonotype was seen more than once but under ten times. DNA for the CDR3: TGTGCCAGCAGTACAATACAGGGGGCGCGAAATGAGCAGTTCTTC. It is translated as CASSTIQGARNEQFF. The chain carries TRBV6-1 and TRBJ2-1, with 9 bases that match TRBD1. Germline trimming cut 5 bases from V and 7 bases from J; bases unmatched to any gene: 9. CDR1 and CDR2 (germline): MNHNS, SASEGT. CDR3 length: 15 amino acids.

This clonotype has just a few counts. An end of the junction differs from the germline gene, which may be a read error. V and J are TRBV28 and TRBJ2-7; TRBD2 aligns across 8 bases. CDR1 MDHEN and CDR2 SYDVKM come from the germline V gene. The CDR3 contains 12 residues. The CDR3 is CASSSSSERGNF. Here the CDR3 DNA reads TGTGCCAGCAGTTCCTCATCGGAGCGGGGGAACTTC.

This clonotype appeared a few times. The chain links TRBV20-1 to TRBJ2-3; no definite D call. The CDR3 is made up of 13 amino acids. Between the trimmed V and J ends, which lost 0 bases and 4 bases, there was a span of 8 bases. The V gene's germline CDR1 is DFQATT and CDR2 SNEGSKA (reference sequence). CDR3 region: CSARESSADTQYF. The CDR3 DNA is TGCAGTGCTAGAGAGAGTTCAGCAGATACGCAGTATTTT.

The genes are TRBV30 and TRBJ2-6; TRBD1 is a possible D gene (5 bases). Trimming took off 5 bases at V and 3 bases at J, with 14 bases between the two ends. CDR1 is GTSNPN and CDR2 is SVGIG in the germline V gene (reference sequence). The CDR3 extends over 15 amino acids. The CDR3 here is CAWSRRGGGANVLTF. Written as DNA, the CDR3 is TGTGCCTGGTCAAGAAGGGGCGGTGGGGCCAACGTCCTGACTTTC.

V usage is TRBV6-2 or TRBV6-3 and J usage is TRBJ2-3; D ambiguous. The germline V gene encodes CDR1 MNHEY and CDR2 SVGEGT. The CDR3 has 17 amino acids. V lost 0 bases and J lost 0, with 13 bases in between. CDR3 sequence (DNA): TGTGCCAGCAGTTACTCGATACTGGTAACTAGCACAGATACGCAGTATTTT. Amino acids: CASSYSILVTSTDTQYF.

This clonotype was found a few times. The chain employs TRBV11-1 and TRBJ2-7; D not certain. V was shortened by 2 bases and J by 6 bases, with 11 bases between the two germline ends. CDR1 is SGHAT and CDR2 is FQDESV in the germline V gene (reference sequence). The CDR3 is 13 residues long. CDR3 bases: TGTGCCAGCAGCTTAAGAAGGAAGGGCGAGCAGTACTTC. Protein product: CASSLRRKGEQYF. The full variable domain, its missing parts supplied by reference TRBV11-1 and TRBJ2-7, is EAEVAQSPRYKITEKSQAVAFWCDPISGHATLYWYRQILGQGPELLVQFQDESVVDDSQLPKDRFSAERLKGVDSTLKIQPAELGDSAMYLCASSLRRKGEQYFGPGTRLTVT.

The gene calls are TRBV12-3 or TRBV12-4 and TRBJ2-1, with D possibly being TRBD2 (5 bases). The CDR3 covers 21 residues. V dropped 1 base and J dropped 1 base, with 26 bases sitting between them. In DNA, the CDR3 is TGTGCCAGCAGTTTAGGTTCGCAGACTACCGCCCTTCGAGCATCCTACAATGAGCAGTTCTTC. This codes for CASSLGSQTTALRASYNEQFF.

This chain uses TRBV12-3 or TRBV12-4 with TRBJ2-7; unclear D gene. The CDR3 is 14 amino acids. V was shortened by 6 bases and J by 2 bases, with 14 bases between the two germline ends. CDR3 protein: CASSPHRVAYEQYF. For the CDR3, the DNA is TGTGCCAGCAGCCCTCATAGGGTCGCCTACGAGCAGTACTTC.

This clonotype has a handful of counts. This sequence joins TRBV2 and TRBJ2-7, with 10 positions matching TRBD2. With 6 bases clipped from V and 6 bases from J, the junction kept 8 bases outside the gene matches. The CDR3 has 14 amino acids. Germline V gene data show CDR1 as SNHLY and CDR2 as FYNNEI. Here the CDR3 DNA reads TGTGCCAGCAGGCCAAGGAGCGGGAGGGGCGAGCAGTACTTC. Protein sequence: CASRPRSGRGEQYF.

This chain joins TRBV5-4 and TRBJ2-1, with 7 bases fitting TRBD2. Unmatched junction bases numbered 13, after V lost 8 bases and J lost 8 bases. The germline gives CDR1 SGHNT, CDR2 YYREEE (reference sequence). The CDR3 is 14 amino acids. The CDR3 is CASYPSGVSHEQFF. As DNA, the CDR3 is TGTGCCAGTTACCCTAGCGGAGTGTCCCATGAGCAGTTCTTC.

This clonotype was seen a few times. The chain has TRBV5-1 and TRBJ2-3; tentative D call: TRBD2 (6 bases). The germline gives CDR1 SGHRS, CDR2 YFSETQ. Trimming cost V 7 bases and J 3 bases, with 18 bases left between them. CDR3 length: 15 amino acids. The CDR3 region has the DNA TGCGCCAGCCATCCCGGCGGAGGGGCGACAGATACGCAGTATTTT. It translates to CASHPGGGATDTQYF. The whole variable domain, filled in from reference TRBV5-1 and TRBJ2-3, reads KAGVTQTPRYLIKTRGQQVTLSCSPISGHRSVSWYQQTPGQGLQFLFEYFSETQRNKGNFPGRFSGRQFSNSRSEMNVSTLELGDSALYLCASHPGGGATDTQYFGPGTRLTVL.

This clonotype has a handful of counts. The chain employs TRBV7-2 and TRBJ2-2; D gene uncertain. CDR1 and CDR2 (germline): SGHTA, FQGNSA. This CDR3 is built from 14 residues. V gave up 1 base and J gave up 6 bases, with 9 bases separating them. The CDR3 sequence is CASSLVVLSGELFF. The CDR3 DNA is TGTGCCAGCAGCTTAGTAGTGCTATCCGGGGAGCTGTTTTTT.

This chain's CDR3 is CASSPRTATVGNEQFF. The CDR3 DNA follows: TGTGCCAGCAGCCCCAGGACAGCCACGGTGGGCAATGAGCAGTTCTTC. This sequence joins TRBV6-2 or TRBV6-3 and TRBJ2-1; tentative D call: TRBD1 (6 bases). Germline V gives CDR1 MNHEY, CDR2 SVGEGT. The CDR3 has 16 amino acids. V lost 6 bases to trimming and J lost 6 bases, with 21 bases between them.

The CDR3 loop is CASSYRPPGEGSSTDTQYF. The CDR3 DNA is TGTGCCAGCAGTTACCGCCCCCCAGGGGAGGGTTCTAGCACAGATACGCAGTATTTT. The chain combines TRBV6-5 with TRBJ2-3, with D maybe TRBD2 (7 bases). The CDR3 is 19 residues long. V was shortened by 2 bases and J by 0 bases, with 21 bases between the two germline ends. Germline CDR1 MNHEY, CDR2 SVGAGI.

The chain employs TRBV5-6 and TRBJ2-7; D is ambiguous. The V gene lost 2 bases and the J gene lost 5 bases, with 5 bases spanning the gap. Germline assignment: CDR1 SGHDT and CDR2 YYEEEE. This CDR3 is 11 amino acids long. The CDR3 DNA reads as TGTGCCAGCAGCTTTATCAACGAGCAGTACTTC. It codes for CASSFINEQYF.